What follows are 28 T cell receptor beta chains derived from one specimen sequenced in a study of shared clonotypes between healthy human individuals. Libraries were prepared by immunoSEQ multiplex PCR; TCRdb keeps only in-frame clonotypes and omits some of them. This sample has roughly 480,000 clones; around three quarters occur once, and the top ten carry approximately 12%. Sequenced sample: PBMCs. Every receptor here comes from a woman aged 40 to 55 in good health. Some clones in this sample may be carry-over from other donors' samples.

V is TRBV28 and J is TRBJ2-5; 8 bases align to TRBD2. V dropped 6 bases and J dropped 3; count of bases not matched to a gene: 12. The length of the CDR3 is 16 residues. The germline CDR1 and CDR2 sequences are MDHEN and SYDVKM. This CDR3 reads CASSAPGGTKEETQYF. The CDR3 DNA reads TGTGCCAGCAGCGCGCCGGGGGGGACTAAAGAAGAGACCCAGTACTTC.

The rearrangement joins TRBV30 to TRBJ2-5; the match to TRBD2 covers 8 bases. CDR3 size: 16 residues. The germline V gene has CDR1 GTSNPN and CDR2 SVGIG (reference sequence). The V gene end was trimmed by 1 base and the J gene end by 5 bases; junction bases not matched to a gene: 12. In DNA, the CDR3 is TGTGCCTGGAGTGGAGGCGGGACTAGGGAGGGCGAGACCCAGTACTTC. Translating it yields CAWSGGGTREGETQYF.

V and J are TRBV11-2 and TRBJ2-7; no definite D call. CDR1 is SGHAT, CDR2 FQNNGV, per germline. Trimming removed 5 bases at V and 3 bases at J, with 17 bases between. The CDR3 consists of 15 residues. DNA for the CDR3: TGTGCCAGCAGCCCGCCCTTCAGGTTCGGCTACGAGCAGTACTTC. Amino acid sequence: CASSPPFRFGYEQYF.

The rearrangement links TRBV4-3 to TRBJ2-1; D possibly matches TRBD1 or TRBD2 (5 bases each). Germline loops: CDR1 LGHNA, CDR2 YSLEER. The V gene lost 0 bases and the J gene lost 2 bases, with 11 bases spanning the gap. The CDR3 is 16 residues long. The CDR3 DNA sequence: TGCGCCAGCAGCCAAGAGGGGGTGGGTGCCTACAATGAGCAGTTCTTC. It translates to CASSQEGVGAYNEQFF.

The chain is built from TRBV7-2 and TRBJ1-2; D call uncertain. Germline-derived CDR1 and CDR2 are SGHTA and FQGNSA. V was trimmed by 3 bases and J by 4 bases, leaving 15 bases between them. The CDR3 covers 15 residues. CDR3 in DNA: TGTGCCAGCAGCTTGGTTTTACATCAAGGCTATGGCTACACCTTC. Its protein is CASSLVLHQGYGYTF.

As for this clone: The sample contains more than one DNA sequence encoding this CDR3. This chain links TRBV19 with TRBJ2-5, with D maybe TRBD1 (5 bases). Trimming shortened V by 3 bases and J by 5 bases, and 10 bases separated the two germline ends. In germline, CDR1 is LNHDA, CDR2 SQIVND (reference sequence). The CDR3 length is 13 residues. CDR3 DNA: TGTGCCAGTAGTATGCAGGGTCGGGAGACCCAGTACTTC. It specifies CASSMQGRETQYF.

The chain couples TRBV9 to TRBJ2-3; D is ambiguous. V lost 2 bases, J lost 11 bases, and 12 bases lay in between. Germline assignment: CDR1 SGDLS and CDR2 YYNGEE. The CDR3 loop spans 12 amino acids. The CDR3 bases are TGTGCCAGCAGCGTCCGGGCCGTGGGGCAGTATTTT. Protein product: CASSVRAVGQYF.

The V gene is TRBV10-3, the J gene TRBJ2-1, with 10 positions matching TRBD2. The CDR3 covers 15 residues. J lost 7 bases, V lost 3 bases, and 6 bases had no gene match. Germline V gives CDR1 ENHRY, CDR2 SYGVKD. CDR3 sequence: CAISDPLAGANEQFF. The CDR3 DNA sequence: TGTGCCATCAGTGATCCCCTAGCGGGAGCTAATGAGCAGTTCTTC.

The chain has TRBV5-1 and TRBJ2-7; 13 bases map to TRBD2. CDR1 is SGHRS and CDR2 is YFSETQ in the germline V gene. The CDR3 contains 16 residues. V shed 0 bases and J 4 bases; nucleotides not matched to a gene: 4. CDR3 region: CASSLVLAGGQYEQYF. The CDR3 DNA reads TGCGCCAGCAGCTTGGTACTAGCGGGAGGGCAGTACGAGCAGTACTTC.

The chain carries TRBV11-2 and TRBJ2-1, with D tentatively TRBD1 (6 bases). Trimming pared 5 bases from V and 4 bases from J, leaving 15 bases between. The CDR3 extends over 15 amino acids. Germline assignment: CDR1 SGHAT and CDR2 FQNNGV. CDR3 protein: CASSIRGGLYNEQFF. The CDR3 nucleotides read TGTGCCAGCAGCATCAGGGGCGGGTTATACAATGAGCAGTTCTTC.

This clone appeared a few times. The rearrangement joins TRBV2 to TRBJ2-1; 9 bases align to TRBD1. The V and J ends lost 8 bases and 9 bases, in that order; junction bases with no gene match: 8. The CDR3 runs to 13 residues. Germline-derived CDR1 and CDR2 are SNHLY and FYNNEI. The CDR3 spells CASGRQGVTEQFF. The DNA for the CDR3 is TGTGCCAGCGGTCGACAGGGGGTTACTGAGCAGTTCTTC.

The V gene is TRBV7-3, the J gene TRBJ2-7, with 10 bases aligning to TRBD2. The V gene end was trimmed by 3 bases and the J gene end by 1 base; junction bases not matched to a gene: 3. There are 15 residues in the CDR3. Germline-derived CDR1 and CDR2 are SGHTA and FQGTGA. The CDR3, as DNA: TGTGCCAGCAGCTTGGCTAGCGGGAGTTCCTACGAGCAGTACTTC. It encodes CASSLASGSSYEQYF.

The CDR3 here is CASSSSRVTVEKLFF. The CDR3 DNA sequence: TGTGCCAGCAGCTCCTCAAGGGTAACGGTCGAAAAACTGTTTTTT. The chain employs TRBV11-2 and TRBJ1-4; unclear D gene. The CDR3 length is 15 residues. V was cut by 4 bases and J by 8 bases, with 17 bases left in between. CDR1 and CDR2 from the germline V gene are SGHAT and FQNNGV.

The chain uses TRBV7-3 and TRBJ2-2; D is possibly TRBD2 (5 bases). The germline V and J ends were trimmed by 3 bases and 6 bases, with 11 bases remaining between them. Germline V gene lookup returns CDR1 SGHTA and CDR2 FQGTGA. CDR3 length: 14 amino acids. CDR3 protein: CASSFSGGAGELFF. CDR3 DNA sequence: TGTGCCAGCAGCTTCTCTGGAGGCGCCGGGGAGCTGTTTTTT.

This rearrangement joins TRBV21-1 to TRBJ2-7; no DNA check was done on the table's D call, TRBD2. TRBV21-1 is a pseudogene segment. CDR3 length: 15 amino acids. CDR3 in amino acids: CASSKAAGVEYEQYF. DNA of the CDR3: TGTGCCAGCAGCAAAGCCGCGGGGGTCGAGTACGAGCAGTACTTC.

The chain uses TRBV5-1 and TRBJ2-3; D remains unclear. The ends were cut back, 5 bases at V and 0 bases at J, with 7 bases in the middle. Germline values: CDR1 SGHRS, CDR2 YFSETQ. The CDR3 is made up of 13 amino acids. The CDR3 loop is CASSGISTDTQYF. In DNA form, the CDR3 reads TGCGCCAGCAGTGGGATTAGCACAGATACGCAGTATTTT.

The J gene is TRBJ1-2, the V gene TRBV9; no definite D call. The V gene lost 7 bases and the J gene lost 2 bases, with 12 bases spanning the gap. Germline V gives CDR1 SGDLS, CDR2 YYNGEE. The CDR3 is 13 residues long. The CDR3 DNA is TGTGCCAGCCGCACGGGAACAAACTATGGCTACACCTTC. It encodes CASRTGTNYGYTF. Full variable domain (remainder filled in from reference TRBV9 and TRBJ1-2): DSGVTQTPKHLITATGQRVTLRCSPRSGDLSVYWYQQSLDQGLQFLIQYYNGEERAKGNILERFSAQQFPDLHSELNLSSLELGDSALYFCASRTGTNYGYTFGSGTRLTVV.

CDR3 protein: CASSHRGQFYGYTF. In DNA form, the CDR3 reads TGTGCCAGCAGCCACCGGGGACAGTTCTATGGCTACACCTTC. The chain has TRBV14 and TRBJ1-2; TRBD1 aligns across 7 bases. Germline CDR1 SGHDN, CDR2 FVKESK. V lost 3 bases and J lost 4; bases outside the gene matches: 5. The CDR3 consists of 14 residues.

V gene TRBV6-1 combines with J gene TRBJ1-1; 7 positions match TRBD1. Per germline, CDR1 MNHNS and CDR2 SASEGT. J was trimmed by 3 bases and V by 5 bases; bases with no gene match: 6. The CDR3 contains 14 residues. The CDR3 region has the DNA TGTGCCAGCAGTTTCACCAGGGGGGACACTGAAGCTTTCTTT. It specifies CASSFTRGDTEAFF.

CDR3 DNA sequence: TGTGCCAGCACCGGGACAGGGAGGACTGAAGCTTTCTTT. Its protein product is CASTGTGRTEAFF. V usage is TRBV2 and J usage is TRBJ1-1, with 9 positions matching TRBD1. CDR3 length: 13 amino acids. The germline V gene encodes CDR1 SNHLY and CDR2 FYNNEI. Trimming took 7 bases from V and 5 from J; bases not matched to a gene: 5.

CDR3 sequence: CASSRPTGKGYEQYF. The CDR3 DNA sequence: TGTGCCAGCAGCCGACCAACAGGGAAAGGCTACGAGCAGTACTTC. The chain joins TRBV5-4 to TRBJ2-7; tentative D call: TRBD1 (6 bases). Between the trimmed V and J ends, which lost 4 bases and 3 bases, there was a span of 17 bases. The CDR3 totals 15 residues. CDR1 is SGHNT and CDR2 is YYREEE in the germline V gene (reference sequence).

This chain links TRBV9 with TRBJ2-5, with 11 bases fitting TRBD2. V lost 4 bases, J lost 6 bases, and 11 bases stayed unmatched. The CDR3 is made up of 16 amino acids. The germline CDR1 and CDR2 sequences are SGDLS and YYNGEE. The CDR3 DNA reads TGTGCCAGCAGCCACCCAACTAGCGGGAGTGTTCAGACCCAGTACTTC. This gives the protein CASSHPTSGSVQTQYF. Filled out from reference TRBV9 and TRBJ2-5, the complete variable domain reads DSGVTQTPKHLITATGQRVTLRCSPRSGDLSVYWYQQSLDQGLQFLIQYYNGEERAKGNILERFSAQQFPDLHSELNLSSLELGDSALYFCASSHPTSGSVQTQYFGPGTRLLVL.

V gene TRBV11-2 combines with J gene TRBJ2-1; tentative D call: TRBD1 (6 bases). Germline V gene sequence: CDR1 SGHAT, CDR2 FQNNGV. This CDR3 has 15 amino acids. Trimming took 5 bases from V and 0 from J, leaving 11 bases between them. CDR3 in amino acids: CASSQTGNSYNEQFF. As DNA, the CDR3 is TGTGCCAGCAGCCAAACAGGGAACTCCTACAATGAGCAGTTCTTC.

This chain connects TRBV4-1 to TRBJ2-1; 9 bases are shared with TRBD2. V lost 0 bases, J lost 7 bases, and 10 bases stayed unmatched. This CDR3 contains 17 residues. The germline V gene encodes CDR1 MGHRA and CDR2 YSYEKL. CDR3 sequence: CASSQDRGGRAMNEQFF. In DNA form, the CDR3 reads TGCGCCAGCAGCCAAGACCGCGGCGGGAGGGCCATGAATGAGCAGTTCTTC.

V gene TRBV18 combines with J gene TRBJ2-3; possible D gene TRBD2, 6 bases. The germline V and J ends were trimmed by 4 bases and 0 bases, with 8 bases remaining between them. CDR1 is KGHSH and CDR2 is LQKENI in the germline V gene. The CDR3 length is 14 residues. The CDR3 coding sequence is TGTGCCAGCTCACTAGGGACTAGCACAGATACGCAGTATTTT. The encoded protein is CASSLGTSTDTQYF.

The CDR3 region has the DNA TGTGCCAGTAGCCGCGGACTAGCGAGCTACAATGAGCAGTTCTTC. It translates to CASSRGLASYNEQFF. The chain couples TRBV19 to TRBJ2-1, with 9 nucleotides matching TRBD2. CDR1 and CDR2 (germline): LNHDA, SQIVND (reference sequence). The CDR3 runs to 15 residues. V gave up 6 bases and J gave up 3 bases; unmatched junction bases: 6.

The chain links TRBV15 to TRBJ2-1; D may be TRBD1 (6 bases). Germline-derived CDR1 and CDR2 are LNHNV and YYDKDF (reference sequence). The CDR3 sequence is 18 residues long. The germline V and J ends were trimmed by 2 bases and 8 bases, with 25 bases remaining between them. In DNA form, the CDR3 reads TGTGCCACCAGCAGACGGCCTACAGGGATCCTATACCCGGATGAGCAGTTCTTC. Encoded protein: CATSRRPTGILYPDEQFF.

The CDR3: CASSLKQGAPDTQYF. In DNA form, the CDR3 reads TGTGCCAGCAGCTTGAAACAGGGGGCCCCAGATACGCAGTATTTT. The chain is built from TRBV7-9 and TRBJ2-3; 9 bases align to TRBD1. The trim removed 3 bases at V and 4 bases at J, leaving 5 bases unmatched. Germline loops: CDR1 SEHNR, CDR2 FQNEAQ (reference sequence). This CDR3 is built from 15 residues.